Shown below are 8 T cell receptor beta chains from a single sample sequenced in a study of T cell responses to AZD1222 COVID-19 vaccine. Produced via immunoSEQ multiplex PCR; TCRdb's table is partial and in-frame only. The profile shows some 140,000 clones, more than 80% of them singletons. This specimen consisted of peripheral blood, obtained on day 0 of AZD1222 vaccination. Source of these receptors: an adult in good health.

The chain links TRBV3-1 (or the pseudogene TRBV3-2) to TRBJ1-6, with 10 bases lining up with TRBD1. The CDR3 covers 14 residues. Germline assignment: CDR1 LGHDT and CDR2 YNNKEL (reference sequence). V lost 4 bases, J lost 10 bases, and 4 bases stayed unmatched. In DNA form, the CDR3 reads TGTGCCAGCAGCCTCCGGGACAGGGGCTCACCCCTCCACTTT. This gives the protein CASSLRDRGSPLHF.

This sequence joins TRBV28 and TRBJ1-6; maybe TRBD1 (5 bases). The CDR3 contains 12 residues. Germline-derived CDR1 and CDR2 are MDHEN and SYDVKM. V lost 0 bases, J lost 14 bases, and 8 bases lay in between. The CDR3 DNA reads as TGTGCCAGCAGTTTATGGACAGACTCCCTCCACTTT. Protein sequence: CASSLWTDSLHF. The full variable domain, rest sourced from reference TRBV28 and TRBJ1-6, is DVKVTQSSRYLVKRTGEKVFLECVQDMDHENMFWYRQDPGLGLRLIYFSYDVKMKEKGDIPEGYSVSREKKERFSLILESASTNQTSMYLCASSLWTDSLHFGNGTRLTVT.

V is TRBV9 and J is TRBJ1-4; D is unresolved. V lost 4 bases, J lost 4 bases, and 14 bases lay in between. This CDR3 contains 15 residues. Germline CDR1 SGDLS, CDR2 YYNGEE. CDR3 coding DNA: TGTGCCAGCAGCTCTTCGCCAGACCGTAATGAAAAACTGTTTTTT. Its protein is CASSSSPDRNEKLFF.

The chain links TRBV6-6 to TRBJ1-5, with a weak D call TRBD1 (5 bases). Trimming removed 5 bases from V and 1 base from J, with 18 bases in between. CDR3 length: 17 residues. Germline CDR1 is MNHNY and CDR2 is SVGAGI (reference sequence). Written as DNA, the CDR3 is TGTGCCAGCAGTCGAGGAGAGGGACCCAGAAGCAATCAGCCCCAGCATTTT. Amino acid sequence: CASSRGEGPRSNQPQHF.

The genes are TRBV9 and TRBJ1-2, with D tentatively TRBD1 (6 bases). Trimming removed 1 base at V and 7 bases at J, with 11 bases between. The CDR3 is 13 residues long. Germline assignment: CDR1 SGDLS and CDR2 YYNGEE. The CDR3 loop is CASSVIGGGGYTF. The CDR3 DNA is TGTGCCAGCAGCGTAATAGGGGGTGGTGGCTACACCTTC.

The J gene is TRBJ1-1, the V gene TRBV19; D is unclear. Germline assignment: CDR1 LNHDA and CDR2 SQIVND (reference sequence). Trimming removed 5 bases at V and 1 base at J, with 8 bases between. CDR3 length: 13 residues. CDR3 in DNA: TGTGCCAGTAGTCTAAGGCGGAACACTGAAGCTTTCTTT. Encoded protein: CASSLRRNTEAFF.

CDR3 coding DNA: TGTGCCACCAGTGATTCGGAACAACGAGGGAAAGATGAAAAACTGTTTTTT. Encoded protein: CATSDSEQRGKDEKLFF. V usage is TRBV24-1 and J usage is TRBJ1-4; no firm D call. Germline V gene lookup returns CDR1 KGHDR and CDR2 SFDVKD. Deletions cut 2 bases from V and 6 bases from J, with 18 bases between. The CDR3 covers 17 residues.

The V and J genes are TRBV5-1 and TRBJ2-1; TRBD2 aligns across 13 bases. Unmatched junction bases numbered 15, after V lost 0 bases and J lost 6 bases. This CDR3 has 20 residues. Looked up from germline, CDR1 is SGHRS and CDR2 is YFSETQ. CDR3 sequence: CASSLGIQGFTSGGVNEQFF. The DNA for the CDR3 is TGCGCCAGCAGCTTGGGCATACAGGGTTTTACTAGCGGGGGGGTCAATGAGCAGTTCTTC.